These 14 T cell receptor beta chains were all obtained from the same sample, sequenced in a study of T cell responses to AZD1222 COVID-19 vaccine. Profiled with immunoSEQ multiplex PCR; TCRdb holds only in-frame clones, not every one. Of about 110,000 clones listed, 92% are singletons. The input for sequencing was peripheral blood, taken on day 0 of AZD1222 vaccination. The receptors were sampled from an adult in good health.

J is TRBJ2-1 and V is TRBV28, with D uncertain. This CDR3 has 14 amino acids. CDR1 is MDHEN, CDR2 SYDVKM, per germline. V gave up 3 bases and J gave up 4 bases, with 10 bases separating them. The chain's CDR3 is CASSFVRAYNEQFF. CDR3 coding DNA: TGTGCCAGCAGTTTTGTTAGGGCGTACAATGAGCAGTTCTTC.

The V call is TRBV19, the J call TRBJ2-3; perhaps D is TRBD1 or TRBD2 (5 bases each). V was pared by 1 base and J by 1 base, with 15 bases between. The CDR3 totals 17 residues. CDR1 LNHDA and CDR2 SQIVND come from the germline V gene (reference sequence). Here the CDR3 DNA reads TGTGCCAGTAGTATAGGTTTAATCCAGGGACGCACAGATACGCAGTATTTT. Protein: CASSIGLIQGRTDTQYF.

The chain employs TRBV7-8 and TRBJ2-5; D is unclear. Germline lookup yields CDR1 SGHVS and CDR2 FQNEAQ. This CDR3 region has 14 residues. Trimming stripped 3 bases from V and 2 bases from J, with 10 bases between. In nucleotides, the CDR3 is TGTGCCAGCAGCTTGCGAGCCGGGCAAGAGACCCAGTACTTC. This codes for CASSLRAGQETQYF.

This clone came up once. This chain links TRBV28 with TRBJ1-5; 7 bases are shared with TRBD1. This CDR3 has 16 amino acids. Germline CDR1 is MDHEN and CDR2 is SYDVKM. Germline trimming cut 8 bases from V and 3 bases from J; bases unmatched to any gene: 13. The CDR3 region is CASSQTDRVVNQPQHF. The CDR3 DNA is TGTGCCAGCTCGCAAACCGACAGGGTTGTCAATCAGCCCCAGCATTTT.

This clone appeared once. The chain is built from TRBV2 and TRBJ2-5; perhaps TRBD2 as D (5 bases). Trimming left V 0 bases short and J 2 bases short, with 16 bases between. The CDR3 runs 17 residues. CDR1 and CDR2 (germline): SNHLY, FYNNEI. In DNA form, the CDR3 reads TGTGCCAGCAGTGAAGCCGGGAAGTTTAGCCCGCAAGAGACCCAGTACTTC. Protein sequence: CASSEAGKFSPQETQYF.

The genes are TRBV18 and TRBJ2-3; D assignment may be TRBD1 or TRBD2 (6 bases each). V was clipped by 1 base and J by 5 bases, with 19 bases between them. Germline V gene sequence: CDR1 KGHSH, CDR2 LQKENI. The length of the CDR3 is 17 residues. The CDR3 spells CASSPRNKRRGEDTQYF. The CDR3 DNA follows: TGTGCCAGCTCACCACGGAATAAGCGGAGGGGGGAAGATACGCAGTATTTT.

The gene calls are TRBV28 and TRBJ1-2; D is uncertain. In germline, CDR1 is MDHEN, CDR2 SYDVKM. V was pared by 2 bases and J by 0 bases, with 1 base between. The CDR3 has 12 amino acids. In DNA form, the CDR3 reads TGTGCCAGCAGTTTAGCTAACTATGGCTACACCTTC. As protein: CASSLANYGYTF.

CDR3 DNA sequence: TGTGCCAGCAGCTTATGGCCGCCCTCGGATTCACCCCTCCACTTT. Translation: CASSLWPPSDSPLHF. The chain joins TRBV7-9 to TRBJ1-6; D gene unclear. The V end lost 2 bases, the J end lost 8 bases, and 13 bases lay between the germline ends. The length of the CDR3 is 15 residues. From germline, CDR1 is SEHNR and CDR2 FQNEAQ (reference sequence).

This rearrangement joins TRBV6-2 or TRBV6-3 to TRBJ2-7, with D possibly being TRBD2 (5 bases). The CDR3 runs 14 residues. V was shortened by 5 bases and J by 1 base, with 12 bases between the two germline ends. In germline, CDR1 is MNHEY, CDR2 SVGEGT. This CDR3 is CASSNTRGSYEQYF. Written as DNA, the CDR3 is TGTGCCAGCAGTAACACCCGGGGATCCTACGAGCAGTACTTC.

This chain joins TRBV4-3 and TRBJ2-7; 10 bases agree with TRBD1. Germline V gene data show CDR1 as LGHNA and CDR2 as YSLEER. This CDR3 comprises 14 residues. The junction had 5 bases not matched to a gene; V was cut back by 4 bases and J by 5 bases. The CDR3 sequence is CASSPGTGADEQYF. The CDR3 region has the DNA TGCGCCAGCAGCCCCGGGACAGGGGCAGACGAGCAGTACTTC.

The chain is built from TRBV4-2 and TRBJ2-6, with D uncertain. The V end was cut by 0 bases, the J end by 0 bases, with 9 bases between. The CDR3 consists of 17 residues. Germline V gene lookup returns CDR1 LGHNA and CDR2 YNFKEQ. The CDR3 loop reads CASSQDMVSSGANVLTF. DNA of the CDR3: TGTGCCAGCAGCCAAGATATGGTGAGCTCTGGGGCCAACGTCCTGACTTTC.

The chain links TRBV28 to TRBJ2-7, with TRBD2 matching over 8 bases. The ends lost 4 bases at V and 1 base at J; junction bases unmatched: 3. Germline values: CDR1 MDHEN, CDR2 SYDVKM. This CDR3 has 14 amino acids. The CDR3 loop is CASSSAGVSYEQYF. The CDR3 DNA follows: TGTGCCAGCAGTTCAGCGGGAGTGTCCTACGAGCAGTACTTC.

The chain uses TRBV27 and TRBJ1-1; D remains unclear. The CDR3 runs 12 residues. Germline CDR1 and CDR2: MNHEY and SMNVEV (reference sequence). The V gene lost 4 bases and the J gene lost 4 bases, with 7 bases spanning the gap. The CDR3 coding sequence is TGTGCCAGCAGTTCGCTGGGCACTGAAGCTTTCTTT. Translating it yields CASSSLGTEAFF.

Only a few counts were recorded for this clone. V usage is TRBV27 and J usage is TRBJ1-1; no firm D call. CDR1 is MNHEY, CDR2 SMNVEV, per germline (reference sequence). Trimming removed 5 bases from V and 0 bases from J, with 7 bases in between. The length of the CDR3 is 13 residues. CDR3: CASSPTVNTEAFF. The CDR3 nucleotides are TGTGCCAGCAGTCCAACAGTGAACACTGAAGCTTTCTTT.